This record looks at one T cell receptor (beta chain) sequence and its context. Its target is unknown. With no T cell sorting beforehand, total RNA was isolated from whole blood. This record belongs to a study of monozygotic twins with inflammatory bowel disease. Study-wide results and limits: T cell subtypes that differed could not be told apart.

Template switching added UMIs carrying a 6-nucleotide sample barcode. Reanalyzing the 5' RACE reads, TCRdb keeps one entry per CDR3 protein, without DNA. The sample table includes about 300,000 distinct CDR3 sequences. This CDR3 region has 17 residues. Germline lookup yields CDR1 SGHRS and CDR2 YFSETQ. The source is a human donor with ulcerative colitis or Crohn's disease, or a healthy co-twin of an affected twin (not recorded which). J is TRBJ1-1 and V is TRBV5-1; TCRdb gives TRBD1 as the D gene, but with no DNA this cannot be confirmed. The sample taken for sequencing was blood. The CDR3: CASSPGQVLQSNTEAFF.